These T cell receptor beta chains were read from a single sample in a study of shared clonotypes between healthy human individuals. Profiled with immunoSEQ multiplex PCR; TCRdb holds only in-frame clones, not every one. The data show 1,500,000 or so clones, approximately 98.5% seen once. Material for sequencing was naive CD4+ T cells sorted from blood. The receptors originated from a young man in good health. Both conserved end residues are part of each CDR3. D genes are given only for firm matches. Expanded clones are given a class, and other clones once, few, many or no size at all.

j_gene: TRBJ2-7
v_gene: TRBV10-3
d_gene: TRBD2
abundance: -
CDR3nt: TGTGCCATCAGTCGGACTAGCGGGAGCTTAACCTACGAGCAGTACTTC
CDR3aa: CAISRTSGSLTYEQYF

j_gene: TRBJ2-2
v_gene: TRBV29-1
d_gene: -
abundance: -
CDR3nt: TGCAGCACGTCCCTGTTCGCGAACACCGGGGAGCTGTTTTTT
CDR3aa: CSTSLFANTGELFF

j_gene: TRBJ2-2
v_gene: TRBV6-5
d_gene: -
abundance: -
CDR3nt: TGTGCCAGCTGCCAACGCCTGGACACCGGGGAGCTGTTTTTT
CDR3aa: CASCQRLDTGELFF

j_gene: TRBJ2-2
v_gene: TRBV7-9
d_gene: -
abundance: -
CDR3nt: TGTGCCAGCAGTTTGACGGCTGGCAGCACCGGGGAGCTGTTTTTT
CDR3aa: CASSLTAGSTGELFF

j_gene: TRBJ1-5
v_gene: TRBV18
d_gene: -
abundance: -
CDR3nt: TGTGCCAGCTCACCAAAGGGCAATCAGCCCCAGCATTTT
CDR3aa: CASSPKGNQPQHF

j_gene: TRBJ1-2
v_gene: TRBV5-1
d_gene: TRBD1
abundance: -
CDR3nt: TGCGCCAGCAGCGAAGGACAGGGGAAGGAAAACGGCTACACCTTC
CDR3aa: CASSEGQGKENGYTF

j_gene: TRBJ2-6
v_gene: TRBV5-8
d_gene: TRBD2
abundance: -
CDR3nt: TGTGCCAGCAGCTCTAGCGGCAGGCCTGGGGCCAACGTCCTGACTTTC
CDR3aa: CASSSSGRPGANVLTF

j_gene: TRBJ2-2
v_gene: TRBV10-1
d_gene: TRBD2
abundance: -
CDR3nt: TGCGCCAGCAGGCGACTAGCAACCGGGGAGCTGTTTTTT
CDR3aa: CASRRLATGELFF

j_gene: TRBJ2-3
v_gene: TRBV10-3
d_gene: TRBD2
abundance: -
CDR3nt: TGTGCCATCAACCAGGGAGGTGGACTAGCGGGAGTCCCTACGCCGGCAGATACGCAGTATTTT
CDR3aa: CAINQGGGLAGVPTPADTQYF

j_gene: TRBJ2-7
v_gene: TRBV7-2
d_gene: -
abundance: -
CDR3nt: TGTGCCAGCAGCCGCCGCTGGGCCGCTGGGGGAGGCGAGCAGTACTTC
CDR3aa: CASSRRWAAGGGEQYF

j_gene: TRBJ2-1
v_gene: TRBV9
d_gene: TRBD2
abundance: -
CDR3nt: TGTGCCAGCAGCGTACTAGGACTAGCGGGATACAATGAGCAGTTCTTC
CDR3aa: CASSVLGLAGYNEQFF

j_gene: TRBJ1-2
v_gene: TRBV5-8
d_gene: TRBD1
abundance: -
CDR3nt: TGTGCCAGCAGCTTGGTCCCCAGGGGGCAAGGCTACACCTTC
CDR3aa: CASSLVPRGQGYTF

j_gene: TRBJ1-5
v_gene: TRBV28
d_gene: TRBD1
abundance: -
CDR3nt: TGTGCCAGCAGTGAACTACAGGGGCCCAGCAATCAGCCCCAGCATTTT
CDR3aa: CASSELQGPSNQPQHF

j_gene: TRBJ2-7
v_gene: TRBV29-1
d_gene: TRBD1
abundance: -
CDR3nt: TGCAGCGTTAGGACAGGCTACGAGCAGTACTTC
CDR3aa: CSVRTGYEQYF

j_gene: TRBJ1-5
v_gene: TRBV5-6
d_gene: -
abundance: once
CDR3nt: TGTGCCAGCCGGTGGGTCAGCAATCAGCCCCAGCATTTT
CDR3aa: CASRWVSNQPQHF

j_gene: TRBJ2-5
v_gene: TRBV28
d_gene: -
abundance: once
CDR3nt: TGTGCCAGCAGTTTTGGGGGGCGAGAGACCCAGTACTTC
CDR3aa: CASSFGGRETQYF

j_gene: TRBJ2-5
v_gene: TRBV5-1
d_gene: -
abundance: -
CDR3nt: TGCGCCAGCAGCTTAATGGGGGCGAACCAAGAGACCCAGTACTTC
CDR3aa: CASSLMGANQETQYF

j_gene: TRBJ2-7
v_gene: TRBV5-6
d_gene: -
abundance: -
CDR3nt: TGTGCCAGCAGCTCCCAATCTAGTATTCGGGAGCAGTACTTC
CDR3aa: CASSSQSSIREQYF

j_gene: TRBJ2-7
v_gene: TRBV28
d_gene: -
abundance: -
CDR3nt: TGTGCCAGCAGTCCCGCGGCGGGACAAGTTGGCGAGCAGTACTTC
CDR3aa: CASSPAAGQVGEQYF

j_gene: TRBJ1-2
v_gene: TRBV7-3
d_gene: -
abundance: -
CDR3nt: TGTGCCAGCAGCCCAGACGGGGCGGGTGGCTACACCTTC
CDR3aa: CASSPDGAGGYTF

j_gene: TRBJ2-5
v_gene: TRBV2
d_gene: -
abundance: -
CDR3nt: TGTGCCAGCAGACCGAGGGCCCAAGAGACCCAGTACTTC
CDR3aa: CASRPRAQETQYF

j_gene: TRBJ2-1
v_gene: TRBV27
d_gene: TRBD1
abundance: once
CDR3nt: TGTGCCAGCAGTTCTCCGGGACAGGGCTACAATGAGCAGTTCTTC
CDR3aa: CASSSPGQGYNEQFF

j_gene: TRBJ2-1
v_gene: TRBV5-4
d_gene: -
abundance: -
CDR3nt: TGTGCCAGCAGCCAGCCGAGGGGTTCGGGCCACAATGAGCAGTTCTTC
CDR3aa: CASSQPRGSGHNEQFF